The source of this T cell receptor beta chain is a study of T cell repertoires in cytomegalovirus infection. On the study more broadly: Matching HLA type and CMV infection were both indicated by public TCR beta signatures.

Only a few counts were recorded for this clonotype. Looked up from germline, CDR1 is MNHNS and CDR2 is SASEGT. V lost 7 bases to trimming and J lost 5 bases, with 12 bases between them. The CDR3 runs to 13 residues. TCRdb independently ran MiXCR on the reads; one entry per CDR3 protein. The sample carries more than 350,000 distinct CDR3 sequences, under 40% recorded once. The chain combines TRBV6-1 with TRBJ1-5, with D perhaps matching TRBD1 (5 bases). The receptor's source is a human donor in good health (CMV status not recorded). Some clones in this sample may be carry-over from other donors' samples. The sequenced sample consisted of PBMCs. The CDR3 protein is CASNRDGYQPQHF. The CDR3 region has the DNA TGTGCCAGCAACCGGGACGGCTATCAGCCCCAGCATTTT.